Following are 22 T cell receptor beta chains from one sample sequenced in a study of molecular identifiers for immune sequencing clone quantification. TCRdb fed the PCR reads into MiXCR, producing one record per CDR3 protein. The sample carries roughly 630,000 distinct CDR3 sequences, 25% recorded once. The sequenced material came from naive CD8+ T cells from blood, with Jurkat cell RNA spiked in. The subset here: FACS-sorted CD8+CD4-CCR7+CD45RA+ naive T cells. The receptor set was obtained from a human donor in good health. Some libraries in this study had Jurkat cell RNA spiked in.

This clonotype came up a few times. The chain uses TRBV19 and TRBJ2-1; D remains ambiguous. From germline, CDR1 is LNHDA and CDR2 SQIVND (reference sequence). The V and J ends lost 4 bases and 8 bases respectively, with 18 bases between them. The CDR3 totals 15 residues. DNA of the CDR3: TGTGCCAGTAGTAAACCTATCGGGCAGATGTATGAGCAGTTCTTC. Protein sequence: CASSKPIGQMYEQFF.

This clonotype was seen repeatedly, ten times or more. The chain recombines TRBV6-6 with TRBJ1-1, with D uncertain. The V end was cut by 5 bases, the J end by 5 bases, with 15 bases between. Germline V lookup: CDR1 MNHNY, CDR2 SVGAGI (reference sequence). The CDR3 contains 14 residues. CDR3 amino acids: CASSPPRASTEAFF. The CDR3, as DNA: TGTGCCAGCAGTCCCCCACGCGCGAGTACTGAAGCTTTCTTT.

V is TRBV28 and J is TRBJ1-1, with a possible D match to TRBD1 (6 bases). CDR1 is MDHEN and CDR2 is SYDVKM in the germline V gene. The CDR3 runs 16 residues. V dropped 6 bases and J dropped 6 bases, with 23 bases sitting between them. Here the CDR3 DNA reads TGTGCCAGCAGGACGGGGGGGGGCAGGGGTATCCCTGAAGCTTTCTTT. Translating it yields CASRTGGGRGIPEAFF.

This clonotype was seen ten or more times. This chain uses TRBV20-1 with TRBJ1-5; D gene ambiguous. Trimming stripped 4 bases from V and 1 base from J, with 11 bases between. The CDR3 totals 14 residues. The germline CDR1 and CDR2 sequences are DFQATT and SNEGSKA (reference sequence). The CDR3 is CSAKPKYSNQPQHF. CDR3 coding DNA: TGCAGTGCTAAACCGAAGTACAGCAATCAGCCCCAGCATTTT.

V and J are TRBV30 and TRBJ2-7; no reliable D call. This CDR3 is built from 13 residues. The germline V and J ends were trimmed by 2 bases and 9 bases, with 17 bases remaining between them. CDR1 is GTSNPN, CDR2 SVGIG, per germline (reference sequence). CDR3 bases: TGTGCCTGGAGTATCTCGGACCCTGTCGGGCAGTACTTC. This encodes CAWSISDPVGQYF.

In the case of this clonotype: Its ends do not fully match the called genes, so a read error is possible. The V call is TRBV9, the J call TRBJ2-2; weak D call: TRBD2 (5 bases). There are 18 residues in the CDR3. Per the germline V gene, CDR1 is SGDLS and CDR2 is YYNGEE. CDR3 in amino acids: CACSPRPFKRYLAGELFF. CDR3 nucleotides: TGTGCCTGCAGCCCCAGGCCCTTTAAGCGGTACCTCGCCGGGGAGCTGTTTTTT.

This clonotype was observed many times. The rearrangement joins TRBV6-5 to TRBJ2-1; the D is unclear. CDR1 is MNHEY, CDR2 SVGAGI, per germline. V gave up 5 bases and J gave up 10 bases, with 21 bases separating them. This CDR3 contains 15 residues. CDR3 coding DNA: TGTGCCAGCAGTGTCGCGCCTGCCTGGAACGGGGAGCAGTTCTTC. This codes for CASSVAPAWNGEQFF.

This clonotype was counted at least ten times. As DNA, the CDR3 is TGCGCCAGCAGCCAAGACGGGGGGGCTTACAATGAGCAGTTCTTC. This translates into CASSQDGGAYNEQFF. The chain joins TRBV4-1 to TRBJ2-1, with 8 bases fitting TRBD2. The ends lost 0 bases at V and 4 bases at J; junction bases unmatched: 2. The germline V gene has CDR1 MGHRA and CDR2 YSYEKL. There are 15 residues in the CDR3.

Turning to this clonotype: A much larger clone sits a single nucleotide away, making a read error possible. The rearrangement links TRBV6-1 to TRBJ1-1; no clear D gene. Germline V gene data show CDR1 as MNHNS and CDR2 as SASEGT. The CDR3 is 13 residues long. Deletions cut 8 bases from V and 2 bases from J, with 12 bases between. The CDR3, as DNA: TGTGCCAGCCGTCGCGGAATTAACACTGAAGCTTTCTTT. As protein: CASRRGINTEAFF.

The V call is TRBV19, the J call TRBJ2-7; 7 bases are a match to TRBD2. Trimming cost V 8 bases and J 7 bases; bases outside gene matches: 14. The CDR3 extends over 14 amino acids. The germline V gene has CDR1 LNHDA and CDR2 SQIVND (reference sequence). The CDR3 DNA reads TGTGCCAGTTCTCCCCGTGTTGGGGGGGGGGAGCAGTACTTC. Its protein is CASSPRVGGGEQYF.

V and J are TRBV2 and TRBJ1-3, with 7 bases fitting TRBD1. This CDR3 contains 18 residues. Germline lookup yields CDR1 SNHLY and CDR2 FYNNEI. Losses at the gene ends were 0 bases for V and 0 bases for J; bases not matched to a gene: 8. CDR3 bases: TGTGCCAGCAGTGAAGCGAATAACAGGGGATCCTCTGGAAACACCATATATTTT. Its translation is CASSEANNRGSSGNTIYF.

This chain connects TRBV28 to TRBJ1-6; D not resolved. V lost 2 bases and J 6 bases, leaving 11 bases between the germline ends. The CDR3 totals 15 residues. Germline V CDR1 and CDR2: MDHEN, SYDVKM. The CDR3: CASSLRAGGNSPLHF. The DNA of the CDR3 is TGTGCCAGCAGTTTACGGGCAGGAGGTAATTCACCCCTCCACTTT. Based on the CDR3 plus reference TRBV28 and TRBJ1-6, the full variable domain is DVKVTQSSRYLVKRTGEKVFLECVQDMDHENMFWYRQDPGLGLRLIYFSYDVKMKEKGDIPEGYSVSREKKERFSLILESASTNQTSMYLCASSLRAGGNSPLHFGNGTRLTVT.

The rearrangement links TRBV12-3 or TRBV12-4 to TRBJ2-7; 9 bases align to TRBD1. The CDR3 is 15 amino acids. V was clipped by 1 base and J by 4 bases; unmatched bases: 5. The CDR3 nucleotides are TGTGCCAGCAGTTTAGACAGGGGGCTGGTATACGAGCAGTACTTC. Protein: CASSLDRGLVYEQYF.

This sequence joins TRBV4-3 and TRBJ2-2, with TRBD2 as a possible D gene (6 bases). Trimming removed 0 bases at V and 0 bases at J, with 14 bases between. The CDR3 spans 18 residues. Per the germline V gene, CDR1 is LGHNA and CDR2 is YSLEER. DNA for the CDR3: TGCGCCAGCAGCCAAGAACCTCACGGGGGTACGAACACCGGGGAGCTGTTTTTT. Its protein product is CASSQEPHGGTNTGELFF.

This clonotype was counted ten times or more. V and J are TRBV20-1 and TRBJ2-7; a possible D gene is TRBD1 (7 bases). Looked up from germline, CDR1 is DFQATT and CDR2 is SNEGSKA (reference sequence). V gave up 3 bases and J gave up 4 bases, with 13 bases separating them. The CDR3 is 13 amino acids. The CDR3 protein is CSASRRGRYEQYF. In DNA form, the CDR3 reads TGCAGTGCTAGTCGGAGGGGGCGGTACGAGCAGTACTTC.

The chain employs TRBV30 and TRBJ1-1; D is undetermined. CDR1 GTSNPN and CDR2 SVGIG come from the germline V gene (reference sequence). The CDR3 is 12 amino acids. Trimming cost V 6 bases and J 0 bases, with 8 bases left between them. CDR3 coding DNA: TGTGCCTGCCTAACAGTGAACACTGAAGCTTTCTTT. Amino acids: CACLTVNTEAFF.

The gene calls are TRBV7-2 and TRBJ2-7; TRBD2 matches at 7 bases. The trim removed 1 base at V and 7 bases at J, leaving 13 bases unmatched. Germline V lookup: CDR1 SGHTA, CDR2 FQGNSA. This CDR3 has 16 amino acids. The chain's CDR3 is CASSLVRGGPALEQYF. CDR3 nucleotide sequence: TGTGCCAGCAGCTTAGTACGGGGAGGGCCTGCTCTTGAGCAGTACTTC.

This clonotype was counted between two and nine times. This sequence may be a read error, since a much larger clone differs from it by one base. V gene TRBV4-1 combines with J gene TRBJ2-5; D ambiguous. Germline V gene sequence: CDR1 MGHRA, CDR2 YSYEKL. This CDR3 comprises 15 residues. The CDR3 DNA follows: TGCGACAGCAGCCAAGAAGGGCCTGCGGAAGAGACCCAGTACTTC. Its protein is CDSSQEGPAEETQYF.

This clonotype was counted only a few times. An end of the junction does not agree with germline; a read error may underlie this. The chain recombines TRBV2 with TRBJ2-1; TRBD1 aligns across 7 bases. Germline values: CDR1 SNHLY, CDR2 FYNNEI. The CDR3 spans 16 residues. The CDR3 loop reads CASREEPGQFHNEQFF. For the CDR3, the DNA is TGTGCCAGCAGGGAAGAGCCGGGACAGTTCCACAATGAGCAGTTCTTC.

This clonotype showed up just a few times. The CDR3 sequence: CASSLRSDSPYEQYF. In nucleotides, the CDR3 is TGTGCCAGCAGTTTACGGAGTGACTCCCCCTACGAGCAGTACTTC. The V gene is TRBV28, the J gene TRBJ2-7; D gene unclear. Per germline, CDR1 MDHEN and CDR2 SYDVKM. The CDR3 runs 15 residues. Trimming shortened V by 2 bases and J by 2 bases, and 13 bases separated the two germline ends.

The CDR3: CASSQDRLETYEQYF. The CDR3 nucleotides are TGTGCCAGCAGCCAAGATCGATTGGAAACCTACGAGCAGTACTTC. The chain employs TRBV4-2 and TRBJ2-7; D not resolved. V shed 0 bases and J shed 2 bases, with 11 bases lying between them. The germline V gene has CDR1 LGHNA and CDR2 YNFKEQ. The CDR3 totals 15 residues.

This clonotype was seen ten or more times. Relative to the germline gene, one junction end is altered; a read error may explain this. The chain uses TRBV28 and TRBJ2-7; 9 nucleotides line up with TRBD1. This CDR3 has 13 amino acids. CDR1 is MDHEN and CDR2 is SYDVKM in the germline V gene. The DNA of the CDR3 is TGCGCCAGCAGCTTGGACAGGGGCTACGAGCAGTACTTC. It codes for CASSLDRGYEQYF. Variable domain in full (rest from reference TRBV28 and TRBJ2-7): DVKVTQSSRYLVKRTGEKVFLECVQDMDHENMFWYRQDPGLGLRLIYFSYDVKMKEKGDIPEGYSVSREKKERFSLILESASTNQTSMYLCASSLDRGYEQYFGPGTRLTVT.